The T cell receptor (beta chain) under discussion was sequenced for a study of blood T cell repertoires in COVID-19 (dated by TCRdb to the early 2020s). Regarding the research as a whole: Samples from collaborators originated in the United States, Italy and Spain and spanned both the acute and convalescent phases of COVID-19. The prospective study material was composed of cDNA or gDNA derived from T cells, B-cell-depleted T cells, or PBMCs. The dataset comprised deeply sampled blood TCRbeta repertoires from subjects exposed to, actively infected with, or recovered from COVID-19. The repertoires were released in a freely available public database meant as a resource for research on the immune response to SARS-CoV-2. Samples were obtained from the ongoing ImmuneRACE study (first 160 participants) and from roughly 1,300 subjects provided by 6 global collaborators. The sample metadata nearly always contained a de-identified subject ID, COVID-19 status, age in years and sex. Where HLA class I and class II types were available, the types were taken from metadata supplied by the sample provider, not from assay-based typing.

The collaborating institutions used their own protocols to collect whole blood in K2EDTA tubes. For TCRbeta analysis, collaborator samples were shipped as frozen whole blood, as isolated PBMCs, or as DNA extracted from either sample type. Regarding this clone: The antigen this receptor binds is unknown. Base qualities are not at hand, and no much larger clone is one base apart.

What the study reported, not specific to this receptor: How much clinical and demographic metadata was included differed by source and by participant, and the metadata was provided uncurated.

TCRbeta CDR3 regions were amplified from genomic DNA by means of the immunoSEQ Assay, a bias-controlled multiplex PCR. In the original analysis: Nucleated cell counts per sample were estimated from amplification of reference gene primers within the assay. To quantify the absolute abundance of each unique TCRbeta CDR3 rearrangement, sequence reads were collapsed and filtered. For each sample, productive Simpson clonality was calculated by taking the square root of Simpson's diversity index across productive rearrangements. What TCRdb holds here is the immuneACCESS table cut down to in-frame rearrangements. Part of the clones is not present; checked against another copy, under half of the missing clones reflect an unresolved V gene, and the others are unexplained. The DNA gave D and trimming, while V, J and clone size come from that table. For this sample the table gives 35,000 to 45,000 clones, of which roughly 68% were detected only once. Of the sample, more than 55% is held by the ten largest clones.

The sequence was obtained from a man aged 80 or over with acute or convalescent COVID-19. Input material: peripheral blood.

CDR3 region: CAISDLAGDTDTQYF. The nucleotide sequence reads TGTGCCATCAGTGATCTAGCGGGAGACACAGATACGCAGTATTTT. The rearrangement combines TRBV10-3 with TRBJ2-3, with 10 bases aligning to TRBD2. The germline V and J ends show losses of 3 bases and 2 bases respectively, and no gene match explains 2 bases of the junction. Reading from cysteine to phenylalanine, the CDR3 counts 15 amino acids. CDR3 DNA is the only sequence kept; it has 45 bases, read in frame from the first base. CDR1 and CDR2 are drawn from the germline V gene: ENHRY, SYGVKD.